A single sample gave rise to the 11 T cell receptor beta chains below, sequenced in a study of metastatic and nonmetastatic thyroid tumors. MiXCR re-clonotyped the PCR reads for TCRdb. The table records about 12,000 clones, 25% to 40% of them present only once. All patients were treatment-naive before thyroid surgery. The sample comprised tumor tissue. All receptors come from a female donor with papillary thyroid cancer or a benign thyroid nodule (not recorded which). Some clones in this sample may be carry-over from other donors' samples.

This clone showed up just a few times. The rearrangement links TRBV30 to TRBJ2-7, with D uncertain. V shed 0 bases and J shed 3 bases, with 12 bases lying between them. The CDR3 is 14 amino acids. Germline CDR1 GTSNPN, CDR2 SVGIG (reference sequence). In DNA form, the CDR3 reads TGTGCCTGGAGTGTAAAGGGAAAGGGCTACGAGCAGTACTTC. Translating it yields CAWSVKGKGYEQYF.

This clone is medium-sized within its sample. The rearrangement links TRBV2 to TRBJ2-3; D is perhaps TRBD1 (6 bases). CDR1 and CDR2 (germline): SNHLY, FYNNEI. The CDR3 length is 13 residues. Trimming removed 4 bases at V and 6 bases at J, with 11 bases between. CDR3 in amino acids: CASSVQGRDTQYF. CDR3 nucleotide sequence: TGTGCCAGCAGTGTACAGGGACGGGATACGCAGTATTTT.

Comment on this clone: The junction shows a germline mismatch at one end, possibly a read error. The CDR3 coding sequence is TGCGCCAGAAGCTTGGGGGGCCTTAACACTGAAGCTTTATTT. It encodes CARSLGGLNTEALF. V and J are TRBV5-1 and TRBJ1-1; tentatively, D is TRBD1 (6 bases). The CDR3 runs 14 residues. CDR1 and CDR2 (germline): SGHRS, YFSETQ.

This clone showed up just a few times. CDR3 residues: CATSREVQQGVKYEQYF. The DNA of the CDR3 is TGTGCCACCAGCAGAGAGGTTCAGCAGGGAGTCAAATACGAGCAGTACTTC. The chain carries TRBV15 and TRBJ2-7; D might be TRBD1 or TRBD2, each matching 5 bases. Trimming removed 0 bases from V and 4 bases from J, with 19 bases in between. The CDR3 contains 17 residues. Germline values: CDR1 LNHNV, CDR2 YYDKDF (reference sequence).

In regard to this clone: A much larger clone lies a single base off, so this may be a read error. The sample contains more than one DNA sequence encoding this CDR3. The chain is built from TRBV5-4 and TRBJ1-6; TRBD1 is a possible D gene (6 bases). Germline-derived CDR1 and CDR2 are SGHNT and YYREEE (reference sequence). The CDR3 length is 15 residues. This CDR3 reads CASSRGIGGSSPLHF. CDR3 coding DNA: TGTGCCAGCAGCCGCGGGATAGGGGGGAGTTCACCACTCCACTTT.

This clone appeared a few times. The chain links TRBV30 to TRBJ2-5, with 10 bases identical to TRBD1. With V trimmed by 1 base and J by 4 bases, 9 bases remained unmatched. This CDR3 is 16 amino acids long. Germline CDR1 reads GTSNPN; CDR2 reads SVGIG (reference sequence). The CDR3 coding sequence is TGTGCCTGGAGTGCGTACCGGACAGGGGGAGGAGAGACCCAGTACTTC. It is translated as CAWSAYRTGGGETQYF.

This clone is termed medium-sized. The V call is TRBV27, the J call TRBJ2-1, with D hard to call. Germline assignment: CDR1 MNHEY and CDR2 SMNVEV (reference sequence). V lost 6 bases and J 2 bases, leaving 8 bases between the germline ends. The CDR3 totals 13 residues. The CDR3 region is CASSYRTYNEQFF. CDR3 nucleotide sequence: TGTGCCAGCAGCTACCGAACCTACAATGAGCAGTTCTTC.

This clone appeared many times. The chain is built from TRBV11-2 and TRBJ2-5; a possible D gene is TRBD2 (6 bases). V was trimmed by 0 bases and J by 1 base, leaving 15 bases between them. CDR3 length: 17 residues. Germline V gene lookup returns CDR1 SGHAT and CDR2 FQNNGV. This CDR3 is CASSLDGLAKVQETQYF. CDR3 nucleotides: TGTGCCAGCAGCTTAGATGGGCTAGCGAAAGTCCAAGAGACCCAGTACTTC.

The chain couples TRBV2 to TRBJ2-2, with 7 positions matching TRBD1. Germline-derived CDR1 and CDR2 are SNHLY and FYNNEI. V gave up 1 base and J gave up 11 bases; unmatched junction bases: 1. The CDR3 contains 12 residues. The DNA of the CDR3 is TGTGCCAGCAGTGAAGACAGGGGTGAGCTGTTTTTT. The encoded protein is CASSEDRGELFF.

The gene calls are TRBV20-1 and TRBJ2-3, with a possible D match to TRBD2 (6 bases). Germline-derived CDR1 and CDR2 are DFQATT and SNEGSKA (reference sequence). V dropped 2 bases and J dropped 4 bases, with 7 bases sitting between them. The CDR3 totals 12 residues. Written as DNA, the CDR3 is TGCAGTGCTAGAACGGGGGCAGATACGCAGTATTTT. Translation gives CSARTGADTQYF.

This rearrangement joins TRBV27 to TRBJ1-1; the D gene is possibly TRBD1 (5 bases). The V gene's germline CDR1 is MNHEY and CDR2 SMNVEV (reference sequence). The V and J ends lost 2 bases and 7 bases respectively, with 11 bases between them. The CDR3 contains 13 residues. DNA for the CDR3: TGTGCCAGCAGTTTAATAGGGGTCGGTGAAGCTTTCTTT. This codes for CASSLIGVGEAFF.